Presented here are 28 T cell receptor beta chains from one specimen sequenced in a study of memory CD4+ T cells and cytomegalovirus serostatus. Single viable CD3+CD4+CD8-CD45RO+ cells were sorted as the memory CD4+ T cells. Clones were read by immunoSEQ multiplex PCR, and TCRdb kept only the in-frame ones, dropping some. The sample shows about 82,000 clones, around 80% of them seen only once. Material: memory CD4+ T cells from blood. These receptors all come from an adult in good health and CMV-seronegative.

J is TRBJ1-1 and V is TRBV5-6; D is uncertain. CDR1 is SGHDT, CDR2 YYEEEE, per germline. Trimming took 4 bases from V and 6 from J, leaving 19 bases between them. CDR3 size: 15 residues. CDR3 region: CASSLSLGYGAEAFF. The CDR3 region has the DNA TGTGCCAGCAGCCTTTCGTTGGGGTATGGCGCTGAAGCTTTCTTT. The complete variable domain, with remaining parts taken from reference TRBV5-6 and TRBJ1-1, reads DAGVTQSPTHLIKTRGQQVTLRCSPKSGHDTVSWYQQALGQGPQFIFQYYEEEERQRGNFPDRFSGHQFPNYSSELNVNALLLGDSALYLCASSLSLGYGAEAFFGQGTRLTVV.

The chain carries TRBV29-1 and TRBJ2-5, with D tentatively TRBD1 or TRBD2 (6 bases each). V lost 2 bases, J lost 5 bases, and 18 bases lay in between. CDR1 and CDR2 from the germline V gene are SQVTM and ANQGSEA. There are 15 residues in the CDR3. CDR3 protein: CSVEKQSGAWETQYF. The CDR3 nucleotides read TGCAGCGTTGAAAAGCAATCGGGGGCCTGGGAGACCCAGTACTTC.

This CDR3 reads CASSQDLVGSYEQYF. The CDR3 nucleotides are TGTGCCAGCAGCCAAGATTTGGTAGGATCCTACGAGCAGTACTTC. The gene calls are TRBV4-2 and TRBJ2-7, with D uncertain. Germline CDR1 is LGHNA and CDR2 is YNFKEQ. The CDR3 contains 15 residues. Trimming stripped 0 bases from V and 1 base from J, with 10 bases between.

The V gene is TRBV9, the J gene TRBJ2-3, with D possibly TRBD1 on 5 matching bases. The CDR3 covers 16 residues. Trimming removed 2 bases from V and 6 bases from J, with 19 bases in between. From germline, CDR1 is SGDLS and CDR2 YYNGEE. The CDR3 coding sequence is TGTGCCAGCAGCGTGTTAGGGGTCGCAGCGACGGATACGCAGTATTTT. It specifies CASSVLGVAATDTQYF.

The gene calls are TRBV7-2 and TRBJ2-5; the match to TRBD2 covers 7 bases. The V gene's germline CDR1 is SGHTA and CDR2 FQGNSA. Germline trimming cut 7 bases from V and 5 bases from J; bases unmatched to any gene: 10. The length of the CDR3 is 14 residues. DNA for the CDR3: TGTGCCAGCAAACTAAGGGGTAGCGGGGAGACCCAGTACTTC. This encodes CASKLRGSGETQYF.

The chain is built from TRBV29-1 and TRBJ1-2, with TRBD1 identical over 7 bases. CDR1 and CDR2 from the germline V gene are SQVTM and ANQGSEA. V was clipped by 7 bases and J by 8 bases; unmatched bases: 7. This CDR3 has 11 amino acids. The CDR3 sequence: CSATGVGGYTF. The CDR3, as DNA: TGCAGCGCCACAGGGGTCGGAGGCTACACCTTC.

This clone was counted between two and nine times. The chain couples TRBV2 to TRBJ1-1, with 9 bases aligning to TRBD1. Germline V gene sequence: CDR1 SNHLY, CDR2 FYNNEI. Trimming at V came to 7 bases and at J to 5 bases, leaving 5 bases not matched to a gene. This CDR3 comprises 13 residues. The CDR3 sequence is CASILDRGTEAFF. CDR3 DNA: TGTGCCAGCATCTTGGACAGGGGAACTGAAGCTTTCTTT.

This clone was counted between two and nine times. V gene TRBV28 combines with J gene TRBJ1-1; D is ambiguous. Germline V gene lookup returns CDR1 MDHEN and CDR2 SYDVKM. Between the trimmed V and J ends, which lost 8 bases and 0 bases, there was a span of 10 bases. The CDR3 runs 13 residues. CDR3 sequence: CASYREMNTEAFF. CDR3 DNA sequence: TGTGCCAGCTACCGGGAGATGAACACTGAAGCTTTCTTT. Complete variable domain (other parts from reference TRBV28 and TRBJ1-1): DVKVTQSSRYLVKRTGEKVFLECVQDMDHENMFWYRQDPGLGLRLIYFSYDVKMKEKGDIPEGYSVSREKKERFSLILESASTNQTSMYLCASYREMNTEAFFGQGTRLTVV.

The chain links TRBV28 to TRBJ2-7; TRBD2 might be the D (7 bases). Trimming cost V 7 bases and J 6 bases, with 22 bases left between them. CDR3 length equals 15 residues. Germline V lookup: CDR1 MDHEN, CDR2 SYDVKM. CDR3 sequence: CASISVGRGQGEQYF. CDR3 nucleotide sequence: TGTGCCAGCATTTCCGTTGGGCGGGGGCAGGGCGAGCAGTACTTC.

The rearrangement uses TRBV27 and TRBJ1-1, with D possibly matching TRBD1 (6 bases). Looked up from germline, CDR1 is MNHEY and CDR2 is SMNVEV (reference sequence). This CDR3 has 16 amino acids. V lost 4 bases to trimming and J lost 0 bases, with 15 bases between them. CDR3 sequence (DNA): TGTGCCAGCAGTTACAAGCCGACAGGACTGAACACTGAAGCTTTCTTT. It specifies CASSYKPTGLNTEAFF.

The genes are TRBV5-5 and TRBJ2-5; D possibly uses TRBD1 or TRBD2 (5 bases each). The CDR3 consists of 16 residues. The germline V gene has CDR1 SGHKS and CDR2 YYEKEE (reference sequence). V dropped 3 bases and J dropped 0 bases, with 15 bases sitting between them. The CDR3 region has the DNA TGTGCCAGCAGCTGGGGGACCCATGGGGACCAAGAGACCCAGTACTTC. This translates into CASSWGTHGDQETQYF. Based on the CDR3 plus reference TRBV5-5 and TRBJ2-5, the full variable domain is DAGVTQSPTHLIKTRGQQVTLRCSPISGHKSVSWYQQVLGQGPQFIFQYYEKEERGRGNFPDRFSARQFPNYSSELNVNALLLGDSALYLCASSWGTHGDQETQYFGPGTRLLVL.

For the CDR3, the DNA is TGTGCCAGCAGCTTAAGGGCAGGGAGAGTTCCTTCACCCCTCCACTTT. As protein: CASSLRAGRVPSPLHF. This chain links TRBV13 with TRBJ1-6; the D gene is possibly TRBD1 (5 bases). V lost 2 bases, J lost 9 bases, and 17 bases lay in between. Germline CDR1 PRHDT, CDR2 FYEKMQ (reference sequence). The CDR3 has 16 residues. The full variable domain, in which reference TRBV13 and TRBJ1-6 provide the parts outside the CDR3, is AAGVIQSPRHLIKEKRETATLKCYPIPRHDTVYWYQQGPGQDPQFLISFYEKMQSDKGSIPDRFSAQQFSDYHSELNMSSLELGDSALYFCASSLRAGRVPSPLHFGNGTRLTVT.

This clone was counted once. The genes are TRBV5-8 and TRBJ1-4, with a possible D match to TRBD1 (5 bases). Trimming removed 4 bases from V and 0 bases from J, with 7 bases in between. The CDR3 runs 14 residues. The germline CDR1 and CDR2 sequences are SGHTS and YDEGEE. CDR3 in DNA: TGTGCCAGCAGCCTACAGGCAACTAATGAAAAACTGTTTTTT. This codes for CASSLQATNEKLFF.

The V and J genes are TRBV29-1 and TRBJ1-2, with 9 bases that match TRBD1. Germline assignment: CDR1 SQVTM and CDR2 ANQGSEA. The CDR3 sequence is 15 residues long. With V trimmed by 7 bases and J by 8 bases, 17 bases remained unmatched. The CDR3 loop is CSAHHPRTGEWGYTF. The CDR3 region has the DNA TGCAGCGCACACCATCCTCGGACAGGGGAATGGGGCTACACCTTC.

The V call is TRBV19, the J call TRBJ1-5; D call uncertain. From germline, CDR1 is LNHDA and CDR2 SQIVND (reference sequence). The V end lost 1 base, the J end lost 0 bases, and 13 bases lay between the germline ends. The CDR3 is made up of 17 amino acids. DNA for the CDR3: TGTGCCAGTAGTATAGGAGCCAGGACGAATAGCAATCAGCCCCAGCATTTT. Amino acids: CASSIGARTNSNQPQHF. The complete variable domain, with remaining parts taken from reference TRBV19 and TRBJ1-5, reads DGGITQSPKYLFRKEGQNVTLSCEQNLNHDAMYWYRQDPGQGLRLIYYSQIVNDFQKGDIAEGYSVSREKKESFPLTVTSAQKNPTAFYLCASSIGARTNSNQPQHFGDGTRLSIL.

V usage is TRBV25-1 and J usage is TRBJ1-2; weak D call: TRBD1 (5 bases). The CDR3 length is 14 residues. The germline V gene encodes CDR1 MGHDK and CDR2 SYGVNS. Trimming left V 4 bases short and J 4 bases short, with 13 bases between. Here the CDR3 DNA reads TGTGCCAGCAGTGCTGAGGGGAGGCTCTATGGCTACACCTTC. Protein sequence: CASSAEGRLYGYTF.

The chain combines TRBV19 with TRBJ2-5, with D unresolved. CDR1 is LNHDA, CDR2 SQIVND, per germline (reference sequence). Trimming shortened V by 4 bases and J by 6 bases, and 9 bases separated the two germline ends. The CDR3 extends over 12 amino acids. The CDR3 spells CASSNSRQTQYF. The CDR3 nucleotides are TGTGCCAGTAGTAATAGCAGGCAGACCCAGTACTTC.

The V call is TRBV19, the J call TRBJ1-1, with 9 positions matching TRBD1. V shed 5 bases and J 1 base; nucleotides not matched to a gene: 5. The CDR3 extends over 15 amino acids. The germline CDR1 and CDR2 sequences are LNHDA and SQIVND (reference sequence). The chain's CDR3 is CASSSGGQGNTEAFF. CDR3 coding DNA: TGTGCCAGTAGTTCGGGGGGACAGGGGAACACTGAAGCTTTCTTT.

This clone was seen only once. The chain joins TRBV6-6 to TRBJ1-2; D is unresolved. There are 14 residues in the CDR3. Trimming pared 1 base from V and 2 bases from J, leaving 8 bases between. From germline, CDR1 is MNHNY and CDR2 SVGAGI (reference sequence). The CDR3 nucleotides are TGTGCCAGCAGTTACTACGGGCAGAACTATGGCTACACCTTC. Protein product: CASSYYGQNYGYTF.

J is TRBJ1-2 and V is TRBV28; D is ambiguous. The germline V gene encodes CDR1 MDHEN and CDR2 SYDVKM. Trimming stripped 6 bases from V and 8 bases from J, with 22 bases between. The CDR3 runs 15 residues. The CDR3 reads CASSPPRTATRGYTF. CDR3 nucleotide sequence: TGTGCCAGCAGCCCGCCGAGGACCGCCACAAGGGGCTACACCTTC.

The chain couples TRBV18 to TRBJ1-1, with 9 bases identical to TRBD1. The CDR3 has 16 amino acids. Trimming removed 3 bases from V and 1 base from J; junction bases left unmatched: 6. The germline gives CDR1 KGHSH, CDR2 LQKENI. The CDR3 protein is CASSPSLGQGNTEAFF. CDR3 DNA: TGTGCCAGCTCACCGAGTTTGGGACAGGGGAACACTGAAGCTTTCTTT.

This chain's CDR3 is CASSSYSQPQHF. The CDR3, as DNA: TGTGCCAGCAGCTCCTACAGCCAGCCCCAGCATTTT. This chain uses TRBV11-3 with TRBJ1-5; D call uncertain. The CDR3 sequence is 12 residues long. Trimming stripped 4 bases from V and 7 bases from J, with 8 bases between. CDR1 is SGHNT, CDR2 YENEEA, per germline.

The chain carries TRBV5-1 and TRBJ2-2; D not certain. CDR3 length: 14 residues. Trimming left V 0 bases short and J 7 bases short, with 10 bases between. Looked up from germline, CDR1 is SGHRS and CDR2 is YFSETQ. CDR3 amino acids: CASSLGVVGGELFF. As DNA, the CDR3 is TGCGCCAGCAGCTTGGGGGTAGTCGGCGGGGAGCTGTTTTTT.

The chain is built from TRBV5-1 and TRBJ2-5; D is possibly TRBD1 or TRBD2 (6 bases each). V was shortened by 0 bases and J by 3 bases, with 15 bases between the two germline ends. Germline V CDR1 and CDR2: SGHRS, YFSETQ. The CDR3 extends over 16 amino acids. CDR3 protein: CASSLAPGAGEETQYF. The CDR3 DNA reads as TGCGCCAGCAGCTTGGCCCCGGGGGCCGGAGAAGAGACCCAGTACTTC.

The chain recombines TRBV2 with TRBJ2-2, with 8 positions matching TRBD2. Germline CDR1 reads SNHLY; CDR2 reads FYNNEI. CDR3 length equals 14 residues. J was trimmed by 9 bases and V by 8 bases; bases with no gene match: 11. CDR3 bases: TGTGCCAGCCGCACCGGGACTAGTTCTTGGGAGCTGTTTTTT. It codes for CASRTGTSSWELFF.

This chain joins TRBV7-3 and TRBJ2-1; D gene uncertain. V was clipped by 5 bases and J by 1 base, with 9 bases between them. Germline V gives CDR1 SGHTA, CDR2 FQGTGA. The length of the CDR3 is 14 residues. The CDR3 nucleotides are TGTGCCAGCAGCATTACAGAATCCTACAATGAGCAGTTCTTC. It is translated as CASSITESYNEQFF.

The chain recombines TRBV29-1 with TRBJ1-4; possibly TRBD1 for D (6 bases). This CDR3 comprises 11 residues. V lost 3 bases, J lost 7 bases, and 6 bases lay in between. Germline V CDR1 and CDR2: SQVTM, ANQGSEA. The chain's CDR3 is CSVDRGEKLFF. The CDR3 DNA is TGCAGCGTTGACAGGGGTGAAAAACTGTTTTTT.

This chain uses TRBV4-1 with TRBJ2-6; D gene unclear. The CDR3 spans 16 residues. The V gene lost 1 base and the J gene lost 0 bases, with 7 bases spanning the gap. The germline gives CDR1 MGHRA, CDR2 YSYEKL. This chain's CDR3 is CASSQGRFSGANVLTF. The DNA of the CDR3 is TGCGCCAGCAGCCAAGGCCGGTTCTCTGGGGCCAACGTCCTGACTTTC.